Listed below are T cell receptor beta chains from one sample, sequenced in a study of CD8+CD57+ T cells in acquired aplastic anemia. MiXCR was run by TCRdb on the reads, yielding one entry per CDR3 protein. In the table there are fewer than 200,000 distinct CDR3 sequences, roughly 47% of which are singletons. The sequenced sample was sorted CD4+, CD8+, or CD8+CD57+ T cells (not recorded which) from PBMCs. These receptors came from a human donor in good health. Each CDR3 is given with its conserved first and last residue. The order of the fields is CDR3 protein, CDR3 DNA, CDR3 length, D gene, clone size, V gene, J gene. The D gene is left open where the match is weak. Clone size is shown for a subset of rows, as once, few, many or a class of expanded clone.

cdr3_aa: CASSSTGGTGNTIYF; cdr3_nt: TGTGCCAGCAGCTCTACAGGGGGCACTGGAAACACCATATATTTT; cdr3_length: 15; d_call: TRBD1; clone_size: many; v_call: TRBV7-2; j_call: TRBJ1-3
cdr3_aa: CSAQPSGGQQETQYF; cdr3_nt: TGCAGTGCTCAACCTAGCGGGGGCCAACAAGAGACCCAGTACTTC; cdr3_length: 15; d_call: TRBD2; clone_size: .; v_call: TRBV20-1; j_call: TRBJ2-5
cdr3_aa: CASSWGGMSSGELFF; cdr3_nt: TGTGCCAGCAGCTGGGGGGGCATGTCGTCCGGGGAGCTGTTTTTT; cdr3_length: 15; d_call: .; clone_size: .; v_call: TRBV7-3; j_call: TRBJ2-2
cdr3_aa: CASSFRETQYF; cdr3_nt: TGTGCCAGCAGTTTTAGGGAGACCCAGTACTTC; cdr3_length: 11; d_call: .; clone_size: many; v_call: TRBV28; j_call: TRBJ2-5
cdr3_aa: CASSPGWGYTF; cdr3_nt: TGTGCCAGCAGTCCTGGATGGGGCTACACCTTC; cdr3_length: 11; d_call: .; clone_size: many; v_call: TRBV25-1; j_call: TRBJ1-2
cdr3_aa: CASSEIMNTGAFF; cdr3_nt: TGTGCCAGTTCCGAAATCATGAACACTGGAGCTTTCTTT; cdr3_length: 13; d_call: .; clone_size: .; v_call: TRBV19; j_call: TRBJ1-1
cdr3_aa: CSAPPLSTGGYTF; cdr3_nt: TGCAGTGCTCCACCCCTCTCAACAGGCGGCTACACCTTC; cdr3_length: 13; d_call: .; clone_size: .; v_call: TRBV20-1; j_call: TRBJ1-2
cdr3_aa: CASSPGGSPLHF; cdr3_nt: TGTGCCAGCAGCCCCGGGGGTTCACCCCTCCACTTT; cdr3_length: 12; d_call: .; clone_size: many; v_call: TRBV14; j_call: TRBJ1-6
cdr3_aa: CASSSGVGGTEAFF; cdr3_nt: TGTGCCAGCAGCTCAGGAGTTGGGGGCACTGAAGCTTTCTTT; cdr3_length: 14; d_call: .; clone_size: .; v_call: TRBV7-2; j_call: TRBJ1-1
cdr3_aa: CASSCEKGNTIYF; cdr3_nt: TGCGCCAGCAGCTGCGAGAAGGGAAACACCATATATTTT; cdr3_length: 13; d_call: .; clone_size: .; v_call: TRBV5-1; j_call: TRBJ1-3
cdr3_aa: CASSQGRGTTNEKLFF; cdr3_nt: TGCGCCAGCAGCCAAGGGCGGGGGACAACTAATGAAAAACTGTTTTTT; cdr3_length: 16; d_call: .; clone_size: many; v_call: TRBV4-1; j_call: TRBJ1-4
cdr3_aa: CASSARRQGIYGYTF; cdr3_nt: TGTGCCAGCAGTGCGCGAAGACAGGGGATCTATGGCTACACCTTC; cdr3_length: 15; d_call: TRBD1; clone_size: few; v_call: TRBV27; j_call: TRBJ1-2
cdr3_aa: CASSRDRVYGYTF; cdr3_nt: TGCGCCAGCAGCCGGGACAGGGTCTATGGCTACACCTTC; cdr3_length: 13; d_call: TRBD1; clone_size: many; v_call: TRBV4-1; j_call: TRBJ1-2
cdr3_aa: CATRPTVSTDTQYF; cdr3_nt: TGTGCAACTCGCCCGACTGTCAGCACAGATACGCAGTATTTT; cdr3_length: 14; d_call: .; clone_size: .; v_call: TRBV12-3/TRBV12-4; j_call: TRBJ2-3
cdr3_aa: CASSEYAALRGTEAFF; cdr3_nt: TGTGCCAGCAGTGAATATGCCGCCTTAAGGGGCACTGAAGCTTTCTTT; cdr3_length: 16; d_call: .; clone_size: .; v_call: TRBV6-1; j_call: TRBJ1-1
cdr3_aa: CSVGTGVGYTF; cdr3_nt: TGCAGCGTTGGGACAGGGGTCGGCTACACCTTC; cdr3_length: 11; d_call: TRBD1; clone_size: once; v_call: TRBV29-1; j_call: TRBJ1-2
cdr3_aa: CASSLVGTSVYEQYF; cdr3_nt: TGTGCTAGCAGCTTAGTTGGGACTAGCGTTTACGAGCAGTACTTC; cdr3_length: 15; d_call: TRBD2; clone_size: .; v_call: TRBV7-7; j_call: TRBJ2-7
cdr3_aa: CSARDPSGKYHNEQFF; cdr3_nt: TGCAGTGCTAGAGATCCGTCGGGAAAATATCACAATGAGCAGTTCTTC; cdr3_length: 16; d_call: .; clone_size: .; v_call: TRBV20-1; j_call: TRBJ2-1
cdr3_aa: CSVELSGNYGYTF; cdr3_nt: TGCAGCGTTGAACTCTCAGGGAACTATGGCTACACCTTC; cdr3_length: 13; d_call: .; clone_size: .; v_call: TRBV29-1; j_call: TRBJ1-2
cdr3_aa: CSARLDTYEQYF; cdr3_nt: TGCAGTGCTCGACTAGATACCTACGAGCAGTACTTC; cdr3_length: 12; d_call: .; clone_size: .; v_call: TRBV20-1; j_call: TRBJ2-7
cdr3_aa: CASSYSTLGADTQYF; cdr3_nt: TGTGCCAGCAGTTACTCCACCCTGGGGGCAGATACGCAGTATTTT; cdr3_length: 15; d_call: .; clone_size: many; v_call: TRBV6-6; j_call: TRBJ2-3
cdr3_aa: CAISMDFRDEQFF; cdr3_nt: TGTGCCATCAGTATGGACTTTCGTGATGAGCAGTTCTTC; cdr3_length: 13; d_call: .; clone_size: medium-sized; v_call: TRBV10-3; j_call: TRBJ2-1
cdr3_aa: CASSSPAGGITGELFF; cdr3_nt: TGCGCCAGCAGCTCGCCAGCGGGGGGTATCACCGGGGAGCTGTTTTTT; cdr3_length: 16; d_call: TRBD2; clone_size: .; v_call: TRBV5-1; j_call: TRBJ2-2
cdr3_aa: CASSGTNYEQYF; cdr3_nt: TGTGCCAGTAGTGGCACTAACTACGAGCAGTACTTC; cdr3_length: 12; d_call: .; clone_size: few; v_call: TRBV19; j_call: TRBJ2-7
cdr3_aa: CASSEDRSSYEQYF; cdr3_nt: TGTGCCAGCAGCGAGGACAGGAGCTCCTACGAGCAGTACTTC; cdr3_length: 14; d_call: TRBD1; clone_size: .; v_call: TRBV7-3; j_call: TRBJ2-7
cdr3_aa: CASSLKTGTNSVYGYTF; cdr3_nt: TGTGCCAGCAGCCTCAAGACTGGGACAAACTCTGTCTATGGCTACACCTTC; cdr3_length: 17; d_call: .; clone_size: few; v_call: TRBV6-1; j_call: TRBJ1-2
cdr3_aa: CASSEKSSTDTQYF; cdr3_nt: TGTGCCAGCAGTGAAAAGTCTAGCACAGATACGCAGTATTTT; cdr3_length: 14; d_call: .; clone_size: .; v_call: TRBV2; j_call: TRBJ2-3
cdr3_aa: CASSHGTGRETQYF; cdr3_nt: TGTGCCAGCAGCCACGGTACCGGGAGAGAGACCCAGTACTTC; cdr3_length: 14; d_call: .; clone_size: .; v_call: TRBV7-2; j_call: TRBJ2-5
cdr3_aa: CASDLVETQYF; cdr3_nt: TGTGCCAGCGACCTTGTGGAGACCCAGTACTTC; cdr3_length: 11; d_call: .; clone_size: .; v_call: TRBV2; j_call: TRBJ2-5
cdr3_aa: CSVEDNEKLFF; cdr3_nt: TGCAGCGTTGAAGATAATGAAAAACTGTTTTTT; cdr3_length: 11; d_call: .; clone_size: .; v_call: TRBV29-1; j_call: TRBJ1-4
cdr3_aa: CASSLVRGSNSPLHF; cdr3_nt: TGTGCCAGCAGCTTAGTGCGGGGGAGTAATTCACCCCTCCACTTT; cdr3_length: 15; d_call: .; clone_size: many; v_call: TRBV7-2; j_call: TRBJ1-6
cdr3_aa: CSAPYGAYEQYF; cdr3_nt: TGCAGTGCACCCTATGGCGCCTACGAGCAGTACTTC; cdr3_length: 12; d_call: .; clone_size: .; v_call: TRBV20-1; j_call: TRBJ2-7
cdr3_aa: CATSRDFRTSVTGELFF; cdr3_nt: TGTGCCACCAGCAGAGATTTTAGGACTAGCGTAACCGGGGAGCTGTTTTTT; cdr3_length: 17; d_call: TRBD2; clone_size: many; v_call: TRBV15; j_call: TRBJ2-2